These T cell receptor beta chains were read from a single sample in a study of PD-L1 blockade in urothelial cancer. Produced via immunoSEQ multiplex PCR; TCRdb's table is partial and in-frame only. The repertoire includes approximately 48,000 clones, 70% to 90% of them detected once, and 16% sits in the top ten. The sample in question was PBMCs, obtained around atezolizumab (anti-PD-L1) treatment. Receptor source: a man aged 55 to 69 with urothelial cancer. CDR3s include the opening cysteine and the closing phenylalanine or tryptophan. Fields, in order: J gene, clone size, V gene, D gene, CDR3 DNA, CDR3 protein. The D gene is left open where the match is weak. The size of a clone is reported for some rows only, either as once, few or many, or as a class for expanded clones.

J: TRBJ2-6; size: -; V: TRBV7-6; D: -; DNA: TGTGCCAGCAGCCCCTGGGGAGGCACGAGAGCCTCGGGGGCCAACGTCCTGACTTTC; CDR3: CASSPWGGTRASGANVLTF
J: TRBJ1-2; size: -; V: TRBV27; D: -; DNA: TGTGCCAGCAGTTTAAAAGGTACCAGGGACTATGGCTACACCTTC; CDR3: CASSLKGTRDYGYTF
J: TRBJ1-5; size: -; V: TRBV30; D: TRBD1; DNA: TGTGCCGCCCGGACAGGCAGAAATCAGCCCCAGCATTTT; CDR3: CAARTGRNQPQHF
J: TRBJ2-7; size: -; V: TRBV7-9; D: TRBD1; DNA: TGTGCCAGCAGCCCACGGGACAGAAACTCCTACGAGCAGTACTTC; CDR3: CASSPRDRNSYEQYF
J: TRBJ2-3; size: -; V: TRBV5-1; D: -; DNA: TGCGCCAGCAGCTTGGCAGGGACTGGCATTCAGGATACGCAGTATTTT; CDR3: CASSLAGTGIQDTQYF
J: TRBJ2-1; size: -; V: TRBV5-1; D: TRBD2; DNA: TGCGCCAGCGTGGATGGGACTAGCGGGAGGGTTGAGCAGTTCTTC; CDR3: CASVDGTSGRVEQFF
J: TRBJ2-2; size: -; V: TRBV7-3; D: -; DNA: TGTGCCAGCAGCTCCAAATTCACCGGGGAGCTGTTTTTT; CDR3: CASSSKFTGELFF
J: TRBJ2-1; size: -; V: TRBV5-6; D: TRBD2; DNA: TGTGCCAGCAGCTTCTCTATGCTAGCGGGAAAGTACAATGAGCAGTTCTTC; CDR3: CASSFSMLAGKYNEQFF
J: TRBJ1-1; size: -; V: TRBV7-3; D: -; DNA: TGTGCCAGCCGTGGCGGGGGGGGAGCTTTCTTT; CDR3: CASRGGGGAFF
J: TRBJ2-1; size: -; V: TRBV7-3; D: -; DNA: TGTGCCAGCAGCCTAGCAGGAGCAAACAATGAGCAGTTCTTC; CDR3: CASSLAGANNEQFF
J: TRBJ1-5; size: -; V: TRBV19; D: TRBD1; DNA: TGTGCCAGTATGGGGGTGGCAGGGGGTAACCAGCCCCAGCATTTT; CDR3: CASMGVAGGNQPQHF
J: TRBJ2-3; size: -; V: TRBV28; D: -; DNA: TGTGCCAGCAGTGCACAGTTCACGCAGTATTTT; CDR3: CASSAQFTQYF
J: TRBJ2-3; size: -; V: TRBV7-9; D: TRBD1; DNA: TGTGCCAGCAGTCCCCCCGGGACAGGGAGATCAGATACGCAGTATTTT; CDR3: CASSPPGTGRSDTQYF
J: TRBJ2-7; size: -; V: TRBV9; D: TRBD2; DNA: TGTGCCAGCAGCGGACTAGCGGGAGGAGGAGAGCAGTACTTC; CDR3: CASSGLAGGGEQYF
J: TRBJ1-1; size: -; V: TRBV6-5; D: TRBD1; DNA: TGTGCCAGCAGAATTGACAGGGCTCGGACTGAAGCTTTCTTT; CDR3: CASRIDRARTEAFF
J: TRBJ1-5; size: -; V: TRBV9; D: -; DNA: TGTGCCAGCAGCGTAAGCGGTGGCAATCAGCCCCAGCATTTT; CDR3: CASSVSGGNQPQHF
J: TRBJ2-7; size: -; V: TRBV28; D: -; DNA: TGTGCCAGCAGTTTGGAGGCGTATGAAGCCCACTACGAGCAGTACTTC; CDR3: CASSLEAYEAHYEQYF
J: TRBJ2-3; size: -; V: TRBV6-5; D: -; DNA: TGTGCCAGCAGTTACGCACTAGCATCAACAGATACGCAGTATTTT; CDR3: CASSYALASTDTQYF
J: TRBJ1-2; size: -; V: TRBV18; D: TRBD1; DNA: TGTGCCAGCTCACCTCAAATTGACGGGACAGGTGGTCCTAAGGGAGGCTACACCTTC; CDR3: CASSPQIDGTGGPKGGYTF
J: TRBJ2-7; size: -; V: TRBV4-3; D: TRBD2; DNA: TGCGCCAGCAGCCACGGACTAGCGGGCGGGAGCTCCTACGAGCAGTACTTC; CDR3: CASSHGLAGGSSYEQYF
J: TRBJ2-2; size: -; V: TRBV29-1; D: TRBD1; DNA: TGCAGCGTTGAATGGTGGACAGGGAACACCGGGGAGCTGTTTTTT; CDR3: CSVEWWTGNTGELFF
J: TRBJ1-3; size: -; V: TRBV5-4; D: -; DNA: TGTGCCAGCAGCTTGACAGGGCGGGCCGGAAACACCATATATTTT; CDR3: CASSLTGRAGNTIYF
J: TRBJ1-4; size: -; V: TRBV4-3; D: -; DNA: TGCGCCAGCAGCGAGGGGGCAACTAATGAAAAACTGTTTTTT; CDR3: CASSEGATNEKLFF
J: TRBJ2-7; size: -; V: TRBV6-5; D: TRBD1; DNA: TGTGCCAGTAAGACCGGGACAGTCTCCTACGAGCAGTACTTC; CDR3: CASKTGTVSYEQYF
J: TRBJ2-5; size: -; V: TRBV28; D: -; DNA: TGTGCCAGCAGTTTAAGCGACTTCTCAGAGACCCAGTACTTC; CDR3: CASSLSDFSETQYF
J: TRBJ2-7; size: -; V: TRBV15; D: TRBD1; DNA: TGTGCCACCAGCAGAGATAGAGGGACAGGGATCAACGAGCAGTACTTC; CDR3: CATSRDRGTGINEQYF
J: TRBJ1-2; size: -; V: TRBV6-5; D: -; DNA: TGTGCCAGCAGTTACTCTCGGGGATCCTATGGCTACACCTTC; CDR3: CASSYSRGSYGYTF
J: TRBJ1-2; size: -; V: TRBV28; D: -; DNA: TGTGCCAGCAGTGTACAGACAGGCACAAACTATGGCTACACCTTC; CDR3: CASSVQTGTNYGYTF
J: TRBJ2-3; size: -; V: TRBV14; D: TRBD1; DNA: TGTGCCAGCAGCCGTGGGACAGGGGGACCAGATACGCAGTATTTT; CDR3: CASSRGTGGPDTQYF
J: TRBJ2-1; size: -; V: TRBV25-1; D: TRBD2; DNA: TGTGCCAGCAGTGATGGACTAGCGAATGAGCAGTTCTTC; CDR3: CASSDGLANEQFF
J: TRBJ2-7; size: -; V: TRBV5-4; D: TRBD2; DNA: TGTGCCAGCAGCTCCCTCGGGACTAGCGGGAGGTACGAGCAGTACTTC; CDR3: CASSSLGTSGRYEQYF
J: TRBJ2-7; size: once; V: TRBV18; D: TRBD1; DNA: TGTGCCAGCTCACCAGGACAGGGTGTCGTTGAGCAGTACTTC; CDR3: CASSPGQGVVEQYF
J: TRBJ2-7; size: few; V: TRBV11-2; D: -; DNA: TGTGCCAGCAGCTACCTAGGTGGGAGGACGAGCTACGAGCAGTACTTC; CDR3: CASSYLGGRTSYEQYF
J: TRBJ2-7; size: once; V: TRBV11-2; D: -; DNA: TGTGCCAGCAGCTTAAGGAGGGGCTACGAGCAGTACTTC; CDR3: CASSLRRGYEQYF
J: TRBJ2-3; size: -; V: TRBV9; D: TRBD2; DNA: TGTGCCAGCAGTCCTAGCGGGAGTATCGATACGCAGTATTTT; CDR3: CASSPSGSIDTQYF
J: TRBJ1-1; size: -; V: TRBV29-1; D: -; DNA: TGCAGCGTTGGGCTCCGTCTGAACACTGAAGCTTTCTTT; CDR3: CSVGLRLNTEAFF
J: TRBJ2-7; size: -; V: TRBV5-6; D: TRBD1; DNA: TGTGCCAGCAGCTTTGGGGACAGGGTATACGAGCAGTACTTC; CDR3: CASSFGDRVYEQYF
J: TRBJ2-5; size: -; V: TRBV13; D: TRBD1; DNA: TGTGCCAGCAGCTTTAGGACAGGGGGAGTGGAGACCCAGTACTTC; CDR3: CASSFRTGGVETQYF
J: TRBJ1-3; size: -; V: TRBV5-8; D: -; DNA: TGTGCCAGCAGCTCTACCCGCTCTGGAAACACCATATATTTT; CDR3: CASSSTRSGNTIYF
J: TRBJ1-4; size: -; V: TRBV29-1; D: TRBD1; DNA: TGCAGCGTTGTAAAGACAGGGAACGGTGAAAAACTGTTTTTT; CDR3: CSVVKTGNGEKLFF
J: TRBJ1-3; size: -; V: TRBV6-1; D: -; DNA: TGTGCCAGCAGTGTACTTCAACCCTCCTCTGGAAACACCATATATTTT; CDR3: CASSVLQPSSGNTIYF
J: TRBJ2-7; size: -; V: TRBV7-2; D: -; DNA: TGTGCCAGCAGCGAACACAGGGAACCCTACGAGCAGTACTTC; CDR3: CASSEHREPYEQYF
J: TRBJ2-6; size: -; V: TRBV5-4; D: -; DNA: TGTGCCAGCAGCACCAAGAGCTCTGGGGCCAACGTCCTGACTTTC; CDR3: CASSTKSSGANVLTF
J: TRBJ2-5; size: -; V: TRBV9; D: -; DNA: TGTGCCAGCAGCGGATCAGGGTACCAAGAGACCCAGTACTTC; CDR3: CASSGSGYQETQYF
J: TRBJ1-4; size: -; V: TRBV7-9; D: -; DNA: TGTGCCAGCAGCTTGCGGGGGTTTGGGGAAAAACTGTTTTTT; CDR3: CASSLRGFGEKLFF
J: TRBJ1-3; size: -; V: TRBV5-4; D: TRBD1; DNA: TGTGCCAGCAGCTGGACAGGGGCGCTCGGAAACACCATATATTTT; CDR3: CASSWTGALGNTIYF
J: TRBJ1-2; size: -; V: TRBV10-3; D: TRBD1; DNA: TGTGCCATCAGTCGGGACAGGGGATACGATGGCTACACCTTC; CDR3: CAISRDRGYDGYTF
J: TRBJ2-7; size: -; V: TRBV28; D: -; DNA: TGTGCTACGTGGCAGACAGATCTTCTATACGAGCAGTACTTC; CDR3: CATWQTDLLYEQYF
J: TRBJ1-3; size: -; V: TRBV7-9; D: -; DNA: TGTGCCAGCAGCAACCGCCGGGTAAACACCATATATTTT; CDR3: CASSNRRVNTIYF
J: TRBJ2-7; size: -; V: TRBV9; D: -; DNA: TGTGCCAGCAGCGTAGTGGGGGACTTCAGGGAGCAGTACTTC; CDR3: CASSVVGDFREQYF